These 15 T cell receptor beta chains were all obtained from the same sample, sequenced in a study of human T cells and chemical hapten exposure. Documented time point: patch test 2, 6 weeks after DPC sensitization. Treatment: therapeutic diphenylcyclopropenone sensitization with weekly scalp DPC. TCRdb passed the RACE reads through MiXCR, listing each CDR3 protein once. Among tens of thousands of distinct CDR3 sequences listed, less than 8% were seen once. The sequences come from whole blood, collected in connection with sensitization to the hapten diphenylcyclopropenone (DPC). The receptors originated from a woman aged 30 to 39 with alopecia areata. Some clones in this sample may be carry-over from other donors' samples.

This clonotype was recorded many times. CDR3: CSVTVGHDTSYEQYF. The DNA for the CDR3 is TGCAGCGTTACGGTTGGACACGATACTTCCTACGAGCAGTACTTC. The chain joins TRBV29-1 to TRBJ2-7; possibly TRBD1 for D (5 bases). V shed 5 bases and J shed 1 base, with 18 bases lying between them. This CDR3 comprises 15 residues. The germline CDR1 and CDR2 sequences are SQVTM and ANQGSEA.

This clonotype was seen repeatedly, ten times or more. The chain couples TRBV6-2 or TRBV6-3 to TRBJ1-5, with 9 bases lining up with TRBD1. The CDR3 extends over 16 amino acids. Germline V CDR1 and CDR2: MNHEY, SVGEGT. V lost 6 bases to trimming and J lost 6 bases; unmatched junction nucleotides: 12. CDR3 region: CASSSLGQGRVQPQHF. The CDR3 bases are TGTGCCAGCAGCTCCCTGGGACAGGGTAGGGTTCAGCCCCAGCATTTT.

CDR3 in amino acids: CASSEGYNQPQHF. The DNA for the CDR3 is TGTGCCAGCTCAGAGGGGTATAATCAGCCCCAGCATTTT. The rearrangement links TRBV18 to TRBJ1-5, with D perhaps TRBD1 (5 bases). CDR1 KGHSH and CDR2 LQKENI come from the germline V gene. Trimming cost V 5 bases and J 4 bases, with 9 bases left between them. The CDR3 extends over 13 amino acids.

Only a few counts were recorded for this clonotype. This chain uses TRBV5-4 with TRBJ2-6; 11 bases are a match to TRBD1. The germline V gene has CDR1 SGHNT and CDR2 YYREEE (reference sequence). This CDR3 comprises 17 residues. V shed 4 bases, J shed 3 bases, and the junction held 6 bases outside the gene matches. For the CDR3, the DNA is TGTGCCAGCAGCCGTCCCGGGACAGGGGGTGGGGCCAACGTCCTGACTTTC. Protein product: CASSRPGTGGGANVLTF. The variable domain in full, with the rest retrieved from reference TRBV5-4 and TRBJ2-6, is ETGVTQSPTHLIKTRGQQVTLRCSSQSGHNTVSWYQQALGQGPQFIFQYYREEENGRGNFPPRFSGLQFPNYSSELNVNALELDDSALYLCASSRPGTGGGANVLTFGAGSRLTVL.

This clonotype was seen repeatedly, ten times or more. The chain employs TRBV6-1 and TRBJ2-7, with TRBD1 as a possible D gene (6 bases). Germline-derived CDR1 and CDR2 are MNHNS and SASEGT. The length of the CDR3 is 15 residues. Deletions cut 2 bases from V and 5 bases from J, with 16 bases between. CDR3 in amino acids: CASSETLHRANEQYF. The CDR3 DNA reads as TGTGCCAGCAGTGAAACACTACACAGGGCCAACGAGCAGTACTTC.

This clonotype was detected ten times or more. This chain joins TRBV7-8 and TRBJ2-3; TRBD2 matches at 10 bases. CDR3 length equals 19 residues. V dropped 1 base and J dropped 4; count of bases not matched to a gene: 14. Germline values: CDR1 SGHVS, CDR2 FQNEAQ. The CDR3 sequence is CASSLGLAGAGVLADTQYF. CDR3 DNA: TGTGCCAGCAGCTTAGGGCTAGCGGGGGCAGGGGTTCTTGCAGATACGCAGTATTTT. Complete variable domain (other parts from reference TRBV7-8 and TRBJ2-3): GAGVSQSPRYKVAKRGQDVALRCDPISGHVSLFWYQQALGQGPEFLTYFQNEAQLDKSGLPSDRFFAERPEGSVSTLKIQRTQQEDSAVYLCASSLGLAGAGVLADTQYFGPGTRLTVL.

This clonotype showed up many times. CDR3: CASSQPTQAGGGEKLFF. The DNA of the CDR3 is TGTGCCAGCAGCCAACCAACTCAAGCCGGGGGTGGTGAAAAACTGTTTTTT. V and J are TRBV4-2 and TRBJ1-4; weak D call: TRBD1 (5 bases). Trimming left V 2 bases short and J 7 bases short, with 20 bases between. The CDR3 has 17 amino acids. The germline gives CDR1 LGHNA, CDR2 YNFKEQ.

This clonotype was found many times. The chain employs TRBV12-3 or TRBV12-4 and TRBJ1-1, with TRBD1 matching over 7 bases. The CDR3 has 14 residues. V lost 7 bases and J lost 1; bases outside the gene matches: 6. The CDR3 bases are TGTGCCAGCACCCCCGGGACAGCGAACACTGAAGCTTTCTTT. Amino acid sequence: CASTPGTANTEAFF.

This clonotype was counted ten times or more. The chain uses TRBV2 and TRBJ1-1; TRBD1 agrees at 8 bases. Germline V gene lookup returns CDR1 SNHLY and CDR2 FYNNEI. The trim removed 10 bases at V and 7 bases at J, leaving 8 bases unmatched. The CDR3 is 12 residues long. CDR3 region: CAKGQGLGEAFF. The CDR3 DNA reads as TGTGCCAAAGGACAGGGTTTAGGTGAAGCTTTCTTT.

This clonotype was seen a few times. J is TRBJ1-2 and V is TRBV5-6; D gene ambiguous. This CDR3 spans 17 amino acids. Germline V gives CDR1 SGHDT, CDR2 YYEEEE. With 0 bases removed from V and 0 bases from J, the gap between germline ends came to 15 bases. The CDR3 nucleotides read TGTGCCAGCAGCTTGGTGCCAGGTTGGATATCTAACTATGGCTACACCTTC. Translated: CASSLVPGWISNYGYTF.

Ten or more counts support this clonotype. The chain uses TRBV2 and TRBJ2-4; 7 positions agree with TRBD1. The CDR3 has 20 residues. Per the germline V gene, CDR1 is SNHLY and CDR2 is FYNNEI. The J segment lost 0 bases and the V segment lost 1 base, leaving 15 bases of the junction unmatched. The CDR3, as DNA: TGTGCCAGCAGTGAAGATATTCTAACGACAGGGCTTCGAGCCAAAAACATTCAGTACTTC. Amino acids: CASSEDILTTGLRAKNIQYF.

V and J are TRBV20-1 and TRBJ1-1; D not certain. The CDR3 totals 14 residues. CDR1 and CDR2 from the germline V gene are DFQATT and SNEGSKA (reference sequence). The V end lost 5 bases, the J end lost 2 bases, and 15 bases lay between the germline ends. This CDR3 is CSAPAGKLNTEAFF. CDR3 sequence (DNA): TGCAGTGCTCCAGCGGGCAAATTAAACACTGAAGCTTTCTTT.

This clonotype was seen a few times. The chain has TRBV28 and TRBJ1-5; no clear D. The CDR3 runs to 13 residues. Germline CDR1 and CDR2: MDHEN and SYDVKM. Trimming took 6 bases from V and 3 from J, leaving 9 bases between them. The CDR3 sequence is CASSPVANQPQHF. The DNA for the CDR3 is TGTGCCAGCAGCCCCGTAGCCAATCAGCCCCAGCATTTT.

This clonotype was picked up many times. This chain uses TRBV10-3 with TRBJ1-5; 7 bases map to TRBD1. V was pared by 0 bases and J by 0 bases, with 5 bases of the junction left unmatched. This CDR3 contains 17 residues. Germline V CDR1 and CDR2: ENHRY, SYGVKD. The CDR3 here is CAISESGQSVSNQPQHF. CDR3 coding DNA: TGTGCCATCAGTGAGTCGGGACAGTCGGTTAGCAATCAGCCCCAGCATTTT.

This clonotype was observed at least ten times. V and J are TRBV6-6 and TRBJ1-6; the D gene is possibly TRBD1 (6 bases). This CDR3 has 16 amino acids. The V gene lost 7 bases and the J gene lost 5 bases, with 18 bases spanning the gap. Germline CDR1 MNHNY, CDR2 SVGAGI (reference sequence). The CDR3 protein is CASNRGGRGDNSPLHF. The CDR3 nucleotides are TGTGCCAGCAATCGGGGGGGCCGGGGGGATAATTCACCCCTCCACTTT.